The clone carrying this T cell receptor beta chain was found many times. The target antigen is unknown. These data are taken from a study of T-cell reconstitution after alpha-beta-depleted transplantation in children. Findings and limits, study-wide: Diversity of TCRbeta at day 60 was high in some patients, arising from surviving recipient T cells and thymic progenitors. In patients about two months after transplant, alpha-beta T cells reportedly arose from several hundred expanded graft clones.

V was trimmed by 0 bases and J by 8 bases, leaving 11 bases between them. Looked up from germline, CDR1 is DFQATT and CDR2 is SNEGSKA (reference sequence). The CDR3 contains 14 residues. TCRbeta library construction was performed incorporating unique molecular identifiers. TCRdb used MiXCR to reprocess the PCR reads, holding one entry per CDR3 protein. In the table there are 670,000 or so distinct CDR3 sequences, 13% of which are singletons. This clonotype was obtained from a girl aged 2 to 9 with congenital amegakaryocytic thrombocytopenia, due to receive a stem cell transplant. Specimen: PBMCs, collected before TCRalphabeta/CD19-depleted stem cell transplant. The V call is TRBV20-1, the J call TRBJ1-6; weak D call: TRBD1 (6 bases). The CDR3 protein is CSARDGGAHSPLHF. CDR3 DNA: TGCAGTGCTAGAGATGGGGGCGCACATTCACCCCTCCACTTT.